This TCR beta chain appears in the sequencing data of a study of technical replicates of blood from a few donors. Assay used: immunoSEQ multiplex PCR; TCRdb lists only in-frame clones, some missing. The data contain about 80,000 clones, roughly 91% of them singletons. Germline values: CDR1 MNHEY, CDR2 SVGAGI. With 4 bases clipped from V and 4 bases from J, the junction kept 3 bases outside the gene matches. CDR3 length equals 13 residues. Material for sequencing was T cells isolated from PBMCs. This sequence joins TRBV6-5 and TRBJ2-7, with 8 bases lining up with TRBD2. This TCR was recovered from a human donor in good health. CDR3 sequence: CASSFGGGYEQYF. DNA of the CDR3: TGTGCCAGCAGTTTTGGCGGGGGGTACGAGCAGTACTTC.